A selection of T cell receptor beta chains follows, all from one sample in a study of T cell responses to AZD1222 COVID-19 vaccine. TCRdb's table, derived via immunoSEQ multiplex PCR, lists solely in-frame clones and lacks some. The sample includes roughly 84,000 clones, about 83% of them seen just once. The sequencing used peripheral blood, collected 28 days after the second AZD1222 dose. The receptors were gathered from an adult who received the AZD1222 COVID-19 vaccine. Both conserved end residues are part of each CDR3. A D gene is named only where the DNA matches it firmly. Some rows mark clone size as missing; the rest say once, few, many or name a class of expanded clone.

j_gene | abundance | d_gene | v_gene | CDR3aa | CDR3nt
TRBJ2-5 | few | - | TRBV18 | CASSKGVEETQYF | TGTGCCAGCTCAAAAGGAGTCGAAGAGACCCAGTACTTC
TRBJ2-1 | once | TRBD2 | TRBV29-1 | CIIISGGAGEQFF | TGCATCATCATTAGCGGGGGGGCCGGTGAGCAGTTCTTC
TRBJ2-1 | - | TRBD2 | TRBV3-1/TRBV3-2 | CASSQDPGLAGFYNEQFF | TGTGCCAGCAGCCAAGATCCGGGACTAGCGGGGTTTTACAATGAGCAGTTCTTC
TRBJ2-1 | - | TRBD2 | TRBV4-2 | CASSQEEAGVEWQFF | TGTGCCAGCAGCCAAGAAGAAGCGGGGGTGGAGTGGCAGTTCTTC
TRBJ1-4 | - | - | TRBV21-1 | CASSTRSGTRGGKLFF | TGTGCCAGCAGCACCCGCTCCGGGACGCGGGGGGGGAAACTGTTTTTT
TRBJ2-7 | once | TRBD1 | TRBV9 | CASSAPGQHYEQYF | TGTGCCAGCAGCGCACCGGGACAGCACTACGAGCAGTACTTC
TRBJ2-3 | once | - | TRBV7-9 | CAGSGGRTGPRTDTQYF | TGTGCCGGCTCCGGGGGTAGGACAGGCCCCCGCACAGATACGCAGTATTTT
TRBJ2-2 | - | - | TRBV6-5 | CASTWDLRIGELFF | TGTGCCAGCACCTGGGACTTACGAATCGGGGAGCTGTTTTTT
TRBJ2-7 | - | - | TRBV5-6 | CASSSFEGYEQYF | TGTGCCAGCAGCTCCTTCGAGGGCTACGAGCAGTACTTC
TRBJ2-4 | - | - | TRBV3-1/TRBV3-2 | CASSLQGGDIQYF | TGTGCCAGCAGCCTTCAGGGTGGAGACATTCAGTACTTC
TRBJ2-3 | - | - | TRBV19 | CASSIWAGDTQYF | TGTGCCAGTAGTATCTGGGCCGGTGATACGCAGTATTTT
TRBJ1-2 | - | - | TRBV9 | CASSVLTAPGAYGYTF | TGTGCCAGCAGCGTTTTGACCGCCCCGGGGGCCTATGGCTACACCTTC
TRBJ2-1 | - | - | TRBV19 | CASSSRDGNEQFF | TGTGCCAGTAGTAGCCGGGACGGCAATGAGCAGTTCTTC
TRBJ1-3 | - | TRBD1 | TRBV24-1 | CAPPGQIGNTIYF | TGTGCCCCCCCGGGACAGATTGGAAACACCATATATTTT
TRBJ2-3 | - | - | TRBV12-3/TRBV12-4 | CASRQYSDTQYF | TGTGCCAGCAGGCAATACTCAGATACGCAGTATTTT
TRBJ2-2 | - | - | TRBV5-1 | CASSLGTGATGELFF | TGCGCCAGCAGCTTGGGGACGGGGGCCACCGGGGAGCTGTTTTTT
TRBJ1-4 | - | - | TRBV6-2/TRBV6-3 | CASSSPRRESNEKLFF | TGTGCCAGCAGTTCCCCCCGCCGGGAGTCTAATGAAAAACTGTTTTTT
TRBJ2-7 | - | - | TRBV3-1/TRBV3-2 | CASSQVFGAPYEQYF | TGTGCCAGCAGCCAAGTTTTTGGGGCCCCCTACGAGCAGTACTTC
TRBJ1-6 | - | TRBD1 | TRBV2 | CASSEGQGVWSPLHF | TGTGCCAGCAGTGAGGGACAGGGGGTCTGGTCACCCCTCCACTTT
TRBJ2-3 | - | - | TRBV7-9 | CASSLSSADTQYF | TGTGCCAGCAGCTTATCTAGCGCAGATACGCAGTATTTT
TRBJ1-5 | few | TRBD1 | TRBV19 | CASSIPGTGVPHF | TGTGCCAGTAGTATACCCGGGACAGGGGTTCCGCATTTT
TRBJ1-6 | once | TRBD1 | TRBV7-9 | CASSTDRVQSPLHF | TGTGCCAGCAGCACCGACAGGGTACAATCACCCCTCCACTTT
TRBJ2-3 | - | - | TRBV7-9 | CASSLFGPDTQYF | TGTGCCAGCAGCTTGTTCGGGCCAGATACGCAGTATTTT
TRBJ2-3 | - | - | TRBV18 | CASSRTDLRTDTQYF | TGTGCCAGCTCACGGACGGACCTCCGCACAGATACGCAGTATTTT
TRBJ2-3 | - | - | TRBV7-3 | CASSYGGGGTSTDTQYF | TGTGCCAGCAGCTACGGCGGGGGCGGCACTAGCACAGATACGCAGTATTTT
TRBJ2-2 | - | - | TRBV27 | CASSSGHANTGELFF | TGTGCCAGCAGTTCGGGACACGCGAACACCGGGGAGCTGTTTTTT
TRBJ1-2 | - | TRBD1 | TRBV5-6 | CASSPGGTGIRGYTF | TGTGCCAGCAGCCCCGGCGGGACAGGAATACGAGGCTACACCTTC
TRBJ1-1 | - | - | TRBV6-5 | CASSSHQNTEAFF | TGTGCCAGCAGCTCACACCAGAACACTGAAGCTTTCTTT
TRBJ2-3 | - | TRBD1 | TRBV5-6 | CASSSSQGGTDTQYF | TGTGCCAGCAGCTCCTCACAGGGGGGAACAGATACGCAGTATTTT